In this sample, the clone carrying this T cell receptor (beta chain) turned up a few times. The assay was immunoSEQ multiplex PCR, and TCRdb's table has in-frame clones only and misses some. This sample carries about 29,000 clones, approximately 89% of them seen once, and the ten largest clones take around 3.2%. The source of the sample is a study of PD-L1 blockade in urothelial cancer. Overall study context: Prior exposure to chemotherapy in patients amounted to 0 to 3 regimens received.

The germline V gene has CDR1 SNHLY and CDR2 FYNNEI. Trimming took 8 bases from V and 10 from J, leaving 18 bases between them. The CDR3 is 13 residues long. The chain recombines TRBV2 with TRBJ1-5, with D hard to call. This TCR was sampled from a man aged 50-60 years with urothelial cancer. The material sequenced was PBMCs, taken around atezolizumab (anti-PD-L1) treatment. The chain's CDR3 is CASGDSRGSPQHF. The DNA of the CDR3 is TGTGCCAGCGGAGACTCGCGGGGATCTCCCCAGCATTTT.